This T cell receptor beta chain was profiled in a study of cytomegalovirus exposure and HLA in healthy donors listed by TCRdb under 2017. Regarding the complete study: According to an earlier analysis of a few hundred of the donors, roughly 180 million T cells yielded over 100 million unique TCR beta sequences and about 300 Gb of sequence data. About 310 gigabases of sequencing data and approximately 85 million unique TCR sequences were included in an early release covering over 600 HLA-typed donors. Of the approximately 400 genotyped donors, 65% to 90% fell in the genetic ancestry cluster associated with self-reported Caucasian donors. The study was designed to test whether signatures of past pathogen exposure could be identified by cataloging public T cell receptors. The T cell repertoires of 700 or so subjects were profiled by immunosequencing and related to cytomegalovirus serostatus. In addition to the first cohort of 666 subjects, a separate validation cohort of 120 different subjects was used. The study combined high-throughput TCR immunosequencing, statistical association of individual TCRs with disease status, and machine learning to predict cytomegalovirus infection status. A later analysis re-analyzed previously published TCR beta repertoires from 500 to 700 donors and added high-resolution HLA genotyping to study TCR occurrence patterns. The later analysis used no new phenotypic data to find candidate immune exposures, relying instead on TCR beta sequences and their occurrence across donors. An earlier analysis of several hundred of the donors applied high-throughput TCR beta sequencing to assess whether each TCR beta V gene segment acted as functional or pseudogenic. Donor age, sex, ethnicity and CMV serostatus were compiled together with the repertoire data. A later genetic analysis used genome-wide SNP genotypes for about 65% of the 666 donors, treating that subset as a discovery cohort. All discovery cohort repertoires had been generated on a single sequencing platform. Both class I and class II loci were covered by HLA typing, at four-digit resolution. Typing coverage differed by locus: A, B, C, DRB1 and DQB1 were typed in roughly 620-630 donors, DQA1 in approximately 520, DPA1 in 600 to 610, and DPB1 in around 490. Roughly five DR-DQ haplotypes were handled as single units for association and clustering, since linkage in the cohort was strong. Across 300 to 400 genotyped donors of the cohort, an average of about 240,000 unique TCR beta nucleotide sequences per donor were sequenced, and roughly a sixth of those sequences were non-productive. Study-wide conclusions, independent of this receptor: Because the 87-base-pair reads could not distinguish some IMGT-functional V segments, including TRBV6-2 and TRBV6-3, those segments were excluded. A later genetic analysis reported fewer N-insertions in productive TCRs among donors in an Asian-associated ancestry cluster than the roughly 620-donor mean. In an earlier analysis of around 500 of the donors, most TCR beta V segments appeared in productive rearrangements about 87% or about 30% of the time, broadly matching IMGT annotations. Because HLA typing was missing for some donors at each locus, association tests included only the typed subset. A further reported finding was that TCR beta sequences accurately predicted the HLA-A and HLA-B alleles for most subjects in the first cohort. Only TCR beta chains were sequenced in this cohort, and the absence of alpha or paired-chain data limited detectable features. The classifier was reported to diagnose cytomegalovirus status with high specificity and sensitivity in both the original and validation cohorts. The presence/absence analyses assumed that sequencing depth was roughly uniform across donors, and that assumption may not be true. In a later analysis, the rate of TCR association differed among HLA loci, with DRB1 alleles having the most associated TCRs and HLA-C alleles having the fewest. In a later analysis, several top co-occurrence clusters were reported to appear linked to parvovirus B19, influenza, CMV and Epstein-Barr virus. The earlier analysis of a few hundred of the donors excluded roughly 17 rarely observed V segments, including chromosome 9 orphons, because counts were too low. A cluster of highly shared sequence variants was judged likely to be a technical artifact of the sequencing pipeline. When HLA alleles, especially DR and DQ, strongly co-occurred, attributing TCR associations to individual alleles was difficult. In vitro tests confirmed that a few of the cytomegalovirus-associated TCR beta chains recognize cytomegalovirus antigens. A later analysis found that HLA-associated TCR beta chains were more clonally expanded and had lower generation probabilities than equally common non-associated chains. A later genetic analysis associated a missense DCLRE1C variant with V-gene and J-gene trimming of TCR beta chains, and an independent cohort replicated the association. The study listed 164 TCR beta chains as associated with cytomegalovirus. Across donors, most TCR sequences were observed very rarely, whereas some public TCRs were present in many individuals. Specific HLA alleles were associated with about 17,000 TCR beta sequences at a false discovery rate of 0.05 in a later analysis. It was suggested by the authors that the approach could potentially be generalized to other disease states and immunological phenotypes. Linkage disequilibrium might explain the correlated functional status among segregating V segments, but an unknown experimental factor could not be excluded. CMV serostatus was the only immune exposure information available for the cohort. Most CMV-associated TCR beta chains appeared to be HLA-restricted in a later analysis, and the HLA associations seemed to be driven largely by CMV exposure.

Worth noting for this clone: Its antigen is still unknown. No quality values exist for individual bases; no much larger clone is one base distant.

The receptor library was made with the immunoSEQ multiplex PCR assay. The multiplex PCR relied on a mix of 60 forward primers for TCR Vbeta segments and 13 reverse primers for TCR Jbeta segments. The CDR3 region of rearranged TCR beta genes was amplified from genomic DNA with a multiplex PCR assay. On the Illumina HiSeq System, the amplified TCR beta libraries were sequenced as 87-base-pair reads. The published analysis was carried out like this. A later analysis counted some 80 million unique TCR beta chains across the approximately 700 repertoires, and 9 million to 14 million of these chains were shared by at least two donors. Raw reads were error-corrected and collapsed into unique sequences with a nearest-neighbor algorithm that merged closely related sequences to remove PCR and sequencing errors. V, D and J gene segments were assigned by aligning CDR3 sequences to IMGT reference sequences. Each retained sequence needed at least a six-nucleotide match to both a V gene segment and a J gene segment. Rearrangements were classified as productive when the CDR3 lacked stop codons and remained in frame with V and J, and all other rearrangements were classified as non-productive. Following IMGT convention, CDR3 was defined as the stretch from the second conserved V-encoded cysteine up to the conserved J-encoded phenylalanine. The earlier analysis of roughly 590 of the donors excluded any sequence lacking an unambiguous match to a single V gene segment. In an earlier analysis of 587 of the donors, a V segment was called functional when productive rearrangements were above 56.7%, and segregating when the standard deviation between donors exceeded 5%. To diagnose cytomegalovirus status from the catalog of TCR beta chain sequences, a statistical classification framework was built. V and J gene assignment, in a later analysis, came from comparing TCR nucleotide sequences with IMGT/GENE-DB human TR gene sequences. The TCRdist pipeline was used in a later analysis to assign CDR3 sequences and most-parsimonious VDJ recombination scenarios. A later analysis defined each TCR beta chain by its CDR3 amino acid sequence plus V-gene family, and excluded reads lacking a unique V-gene family. To address suspected cross-contamination and a sequencing artifact, a later analysis removed 592 highly shared, low-generation-probability nucleotide sequences. In a later analysis, a clonal expansion index was calculated for each public chain from normalized within-repertoire ranks of inferred template counts. In a later analysis, generation probabilities were computed with a VDJ recombination model fitted to out-of-frame rearrangements, and the resulting probabilities were checked against IGoR. A later analysis scored TCR-TCR, TCR-HLA and TCR-CMV co-occurrence with hypergeometric tests, applying a repertoire-size bias correction to TCR pairs. In a later analysis, false discovery rates were estimated by permuting HLA or CMV assignments 20 times. In a later analysis, co-occurring TCRs were grouped using DBSCAN, and TCRdist sequence similarity was added for clustering within HLA-allele-positive subsets. Repertoires with fewer than 30,000 or more than 120,000 public chains were left out of co-occurrence clustering, as were about 5 repertoires with anomalous nucleotide sharing. Sourced from immuneACCESS, this table was stored by TCRdb with only in-frame sequences that have V and J called. A share of the clones is absent; for the studies checked, an unresolved V gene accounts for under half, and the remainder has no known explanation. V, J and clone size are those of that table, while D and trimming were read from the DNA. Present in this sample are around 200,000 clones, about 84% of which were seen just once. The ten largest clones capture 3.5% to 4% of the sample.

The cohort comprised around 690 healthy bone marrow donors. Cohort members were all nominally healthy when sampled, although unrecorded immune exposures were likely present. The donor tested CMV seronegative, placing the donor among the 352 seronegative members of the cohort. A peripheral blood sample was collected from each donor, and TCR beta sequencing was performed on peripheral blood mononuclear cells. The Qiagen DNeasy Blood Extraction Kit was used to extract genomic DNA from the blood cell samples. The CDR3 holds 13 amino acids from the cysteine to the phenylalanine. Only the CDR3 part of the read is kept: 39 bases, read in frame from the first base. CDR1 and CDR2 are drawn from the germline V gene (reference sequence): SGHNT, YYREEE. V lost 2 bases and J lost 7 bases; the stretch between them is 7 bases long.

Rearrangement joined TRBV5-4 to TRBJ1-6; 6 matching bases give a weak D call of TRBD1. Sequenced material: PBMCs. The receptor's source is a man aged 45 to 65 in good health and CMV-seronegative. The CDR3 reads CASSLGQNSPLHF. The DNA sequence is as follows: TGTGCCAGCAGCTTAGGACAGAATTCACCCCTCCACTTT.